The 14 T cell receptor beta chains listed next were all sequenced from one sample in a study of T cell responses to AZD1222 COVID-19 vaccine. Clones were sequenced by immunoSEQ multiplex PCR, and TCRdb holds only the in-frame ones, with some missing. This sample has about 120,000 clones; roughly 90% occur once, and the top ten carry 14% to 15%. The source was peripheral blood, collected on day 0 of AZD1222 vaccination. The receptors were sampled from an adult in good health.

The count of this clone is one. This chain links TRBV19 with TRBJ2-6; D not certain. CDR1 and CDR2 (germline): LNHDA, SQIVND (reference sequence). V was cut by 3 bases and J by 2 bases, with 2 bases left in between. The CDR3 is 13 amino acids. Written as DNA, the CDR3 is TGTGCCAGTAGTATCCCTGGGGCCAACGTCCTGACTTTC. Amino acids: CASSIPGANVLTF.

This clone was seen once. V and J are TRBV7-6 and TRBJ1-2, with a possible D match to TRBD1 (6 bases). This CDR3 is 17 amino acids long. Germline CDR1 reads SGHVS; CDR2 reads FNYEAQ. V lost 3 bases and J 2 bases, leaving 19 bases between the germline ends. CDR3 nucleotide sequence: TGTGCCAGCAGCTTGAAGGAAGGGCAGGGGACGAACTATGGCTACACCTTC. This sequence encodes CASSLKEGQGTNYGYTF.

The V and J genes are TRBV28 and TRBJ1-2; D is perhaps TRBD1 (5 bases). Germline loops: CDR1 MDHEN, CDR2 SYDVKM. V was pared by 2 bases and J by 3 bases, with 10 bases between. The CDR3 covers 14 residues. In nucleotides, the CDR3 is TGTGCCAGCAGTTTAGACAGCACCTACTATGGCTACACCTTC. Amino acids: CASSLDSTYYGYTF.

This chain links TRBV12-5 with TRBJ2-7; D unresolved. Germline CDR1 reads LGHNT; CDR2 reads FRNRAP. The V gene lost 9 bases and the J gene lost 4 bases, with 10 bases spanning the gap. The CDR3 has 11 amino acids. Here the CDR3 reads CARIAIYEQYF. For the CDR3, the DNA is TGTGCTAGAATAGCTATTTACGAGCAGTACTTC. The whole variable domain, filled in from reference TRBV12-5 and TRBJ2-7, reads DARVTQTPRHKVTEMGQEVTMRCQPILGHNTVFWYRQTMMQGLELLAYFRNRAPLDDSGMPKDRFSAEMPDATLATLKIQPSEPRDSAVYFCARIAIYEQYFGPGTRLTVT.

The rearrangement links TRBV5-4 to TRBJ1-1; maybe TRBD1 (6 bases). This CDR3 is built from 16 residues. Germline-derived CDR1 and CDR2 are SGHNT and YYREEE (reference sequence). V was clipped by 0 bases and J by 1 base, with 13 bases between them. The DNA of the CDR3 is TGTGCCAGCAGCTTGGCCGGAGGGGGACCGAACACTGAAGCTTTCTTT. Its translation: CASSLAGGGPNTEAFF.

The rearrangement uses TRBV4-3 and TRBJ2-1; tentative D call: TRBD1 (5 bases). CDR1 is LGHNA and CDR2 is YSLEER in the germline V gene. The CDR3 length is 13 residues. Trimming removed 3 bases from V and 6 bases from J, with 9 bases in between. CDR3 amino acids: CASSHGRGNEQFF. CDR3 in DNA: TGCGCCAGCAGCCACGGTAGGGGCAATGAGCAGTTCTTC.

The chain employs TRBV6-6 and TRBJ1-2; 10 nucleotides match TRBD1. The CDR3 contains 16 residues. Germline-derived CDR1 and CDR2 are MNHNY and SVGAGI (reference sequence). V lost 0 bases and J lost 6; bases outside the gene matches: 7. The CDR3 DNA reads TGTGCCAGCAGTTACTCAATGACAGGGGGCTCTGATGGCTACACCTTC. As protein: CASSYSMTGGSDGYTF.

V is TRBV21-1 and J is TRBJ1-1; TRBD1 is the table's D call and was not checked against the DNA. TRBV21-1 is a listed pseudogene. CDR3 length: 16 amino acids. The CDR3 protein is CASSKAGTGLNTEAFF. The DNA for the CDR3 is TGTGCCAGCAGCAAAGCTGGGACAGGATTGAACACTGAAGCTTTCTTT.

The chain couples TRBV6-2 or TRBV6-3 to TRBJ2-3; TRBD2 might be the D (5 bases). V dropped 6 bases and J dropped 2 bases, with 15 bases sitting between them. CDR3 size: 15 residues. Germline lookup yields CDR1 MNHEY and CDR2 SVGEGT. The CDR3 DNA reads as TGTGCCAGCAGCCCTCCGGAGGAGAACACAGATACGCAGTATTTT. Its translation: CASSPPEENTDTQYF.

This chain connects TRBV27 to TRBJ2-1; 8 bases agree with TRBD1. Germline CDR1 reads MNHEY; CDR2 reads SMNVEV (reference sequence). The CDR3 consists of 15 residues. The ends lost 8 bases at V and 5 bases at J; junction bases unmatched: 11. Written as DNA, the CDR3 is TGTGCCAGCCTCCCGAGGACAGGGCCCCACAATGAGCAGTTCTTC. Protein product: CASLPRTGPHNEQFF.

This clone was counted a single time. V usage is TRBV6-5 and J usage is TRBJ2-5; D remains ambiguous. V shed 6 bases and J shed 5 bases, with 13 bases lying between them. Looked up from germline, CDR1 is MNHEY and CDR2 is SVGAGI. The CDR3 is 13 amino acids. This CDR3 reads CASSGPGRETQYF. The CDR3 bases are TGTGCCAGCAGCGGCCCCGGCCGGGAGACCCAGTACTTC.

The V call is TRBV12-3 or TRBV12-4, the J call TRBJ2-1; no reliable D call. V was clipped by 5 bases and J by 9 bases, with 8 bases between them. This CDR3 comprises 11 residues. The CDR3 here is CASSPQSEQFF. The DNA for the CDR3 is TGTGCCAGCAGTCCCCAATCTGAGCAGTTCTTC.

CDR3 coding DNA: TGTGCCAGCAGGACAGGGTTTGGCTACACCTTC. It yields the protein CASRTGFGYTF. V gene TRBV2 combines with J gene TRBJ1-2, with 7 bases that match TRBD1. Looked up from germline, CDR1 is SNHLY and CDR2 is FYNNEI. The CDR3 runs 11 residues. V lost 6 bases and J lost 7; bases outside the gene matches: 2.

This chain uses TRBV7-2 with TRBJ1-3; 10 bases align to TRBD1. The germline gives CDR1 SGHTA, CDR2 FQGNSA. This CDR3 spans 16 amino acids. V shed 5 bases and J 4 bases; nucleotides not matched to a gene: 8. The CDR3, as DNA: TGTGCCAGCAGCGCCACCGGGACAGGGGTAGGAAACACCATATATTTT. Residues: CASSATGTGVGNTIYF.